This TCR beta chain was sequenced during a study of regulatory T cells in long-lasting Graves disease. Study-wide results and limits: A greater number of public clonotypes (over 2,500) was shared by persistent patients than by new patients (around 1,000).

Assembly of TCR beta libraries relied on iRepertoire HTBI primers together with Arm-PCR of CDR3 regions. TCRdb itself ran the multiplex PCR reads through MiXCR, one entry per CDR3 protein. The table lists about 200,000 distinct CDR3 sequences, about 19% of them singletons. In germline, CDR1 is KGHSH, CDR2 LQKENI. The ends were cut back, 1 base at V and 4 bases at J, with 13 bases in the middle. The CDR3 loop spans 15 amino acids. Time point: newly diagnosed GD, antithyroid drugs for less than 3 months. PBMCs were the source of the RNA used for TCR sequencing. This clonotype showed up many times. Its target is unknown. The same sample was also used in a study of T cells in Graves' hyperthyroidism and ophthalmopathy. Turning to that study: Recently diagnosed hyperthyroidism of less than 2 months' duration affected patients aged 18 to 65. The HTBI primer set served for first-round RT-PCR of the TCR CDR3. Most thyroid clonotypes expanded above 0.001 were also detected in blood.

The clonotype comes from a woman under 40 with Graves disease. The chain employs TRBV18 and TRBJ1-1, with unresolved D. Sample: peripheral blood mononuclear cells (PBMCs), taken at new diagnosis, from a patient treated with antithyroid drugs. CDR3 loop: CASSPRLQITTEAFF. Written as DNA, the CDR3 is TGTGCCAGCTCACCACGCTTACAGATTACCACTGAAGCTTTCTTT.